These T cell receptor beta chains were read from a single sample in a study of beta chain features in type 1 diabetes. This table comes from immunoSEQ multiplex PCR, and its TCRdb copy is limited to in-frame clones, with some not included. The repertoire holds over 700,000 clones, with under 20% as singletons. Source material: naive CD4+ T cells from blood. The receptors were gathered from a woman in her late teens or twenties in good health. Each CDR3 is given with its conserved first and last residue. The order of the fields is D gene, J gene, clone size, V gene, CDR3 length, CDR3 DNA, CDR3 protein. The D gene is left open where the match is weak. Clone size, where shown, is once, few, many, or a class for clones that have expanded.

d_call: .
j_call: TRBJ2-1
clone_size: few
v_call: TRBV6-5
cdr3_length: 11
cdr3_nt: TGTGCCAGCAGGACCCGGGATGAGCAGTTCTTC
cdr3_aa: CASRTRDEQFF

d_call: TRBD2
j_call: TRBJ2-1
clone_size: .
v_call: TRBV28
cdr3_length: 14
cdr3_nt: TGTGCCAGCAGTAATAGCGGGAGCGCCAATGAGCAGTTCTTC
cdr3_aa: CASSNSGSANEQFF

d_call: TRBD2
j_call: TRBJ2-2
clone_size: few
v_call: TRBV18
cdr3_length: 15
cdr3_nt: TGTGCCAGCTCACCGGGGGGGATCAACACCGGGGAGCTGTTTTTT
cdr3_aa: CASSPGGINTGELFF

d_call: .
j_call: TRBJ1-2
clone_size: few
v_call: TRBV27
cdr3_length: 16
cdr3_nt: TGTGCCAGCAGTACTCGGAGGGGGGCCCCTAACTATGGCTACACCTTC
cdr3_aa: CASSTRRGAPNYGYTF

d_call: .
j_call: TRBJ2-5
clone_size: .
v_call: TRBV19
cdr3_length: 15
cdr3_nt: TGTGCCAGTAGTATTATTGCAGGGATCCGAGAGACCCAGTACTTC
cdr3_aa: CASSIIAGIRETQYF

d_call: .
j_call: TRBJ1-1
clone_size: .
v_call: TRBV6-5
cdr3_length: 14
cdr3_nt: TGTGCCAGCAGTTACGGGAGGGGGAACACTGAAGCTTTCTTT
cdr3_aa: CASSYGRGNTEAFF

d_call: .
j_call: TRBJ1-2
clone_size: .
v_call: TRBV7-2
cdr3_length: 13
cdr3_nt: TGTGCCAGCAGCGCACAGTCTAACTATGGCTACACCTTC
cdr3_aa: CASSAQSNYGYTF

d_call: TRBD2
j_call: TRBJ2-3
clone_size: few
v_call: TRBV7-2
cdr3_length: 15
cdr3_nt: TGTGCCAGCAGCTTATCTAGCGGGACCCCAGATACGCAGTATTTT
cdr3_aa: CASSLSSGTPDTQYF

d_call: TRBD1
j_call: TRBJ1-1
clone_size: few
v_call: TRBV14
cdr3_length: 14
cdr3_nt: TGTGCCAGCAGCCGCCTTGCAGGGGGCACTGAAGCTTTCTTT
cdr3_aa: CASSRLAGGTEAFF

d_call: .
j_call: TRBJ2-2
clone_size: .
v_call: TRBV2
cdr3_length: 18
cdr3_nt: TGTGCCAGCAGTGAAAGATATGGGGGGCATCGGAACACCGGGGAGCTGTTTTTT
cdr3_aa: CASSERYGGHRNTGELFF

d_call: .
j_call: TRBJ1-2
clone_size: .
v_call: TRBV19
cdr3_length: 14
cdr3_nt: TGTGCCAATAGACAGGTGGACTTTAACTATGGCTACACCTTC
cdr3_aa: CANRQVDFNYGYTF

d_call: .
j_call: TRBJ2-3
clone_size: few
v_call: TRBV5-6
cdr3_length: 19
cdr3_nt: TGTGCCAGCAGCTTGGTTGGCAGTCCTAAAGGGGCTAGCACAGATACGCAGTATTTT
cdr3_aa: CASSLVGSPKGASTDTQYF

d_call: .
j_call: TRBJ2-7
clone_size: .
v_call: TRBV5-4
cdr3_length: 13
cdr3_nt: TGTGCCAGCAGCTTCGGCCGGGGCTACGAGCAGTACTTC
cdr3_aa: CASSFGRGYEQYF

d_call: TRBD1
j_call: TRBJ1-1
clone_size: few
v_call: TRBV7-9
cdr3_length: 15
cdr3_nt: TGTGCCAGCAGCCCCTACAGGGGCCTGACCACTGAAGCTTTCTTT
cdr3_aa: CASSPYRGLTTEAFF

d_call: .
j_call: TRBJ1-2
clone_size: .
v_call: TRBV5-4
cdr3_length: 16
cdr3_nt: TGTGCCAGCAGCTTGGCCGGGGGGGCCGTGAACTATGGCTACACCTTC
cdr3_aa: CASSLAGGAVNYGYTF

d_call: TRBD1
j_call: TRBJ1-5
clone_size: .
v_call: TRBV7-2
cdr3_length: 15
cdr3_nt: TGTGCCAGCAGCTTCAATCAGGGGGCGAGGCAGCCCCAGCATTTT
cdr3_aa: CASSFNQGARQPQHF

d_call: TRBD2
j_call: TRBJ2-3
clone_size: .
v_call: TRBV7-9
cdr3_length: 16
cdr3_nt: TGTGCCAGCAGCTCAATGACGGGCGGGAGCGGAGATACGCAGTATTTT
cdr3_aa: CASSSMTGGSGDTQYF

d_call: .
j_call: TRBJ2-3
clone_size: .
v_call: TRBV28
cdr3_length: 16
cdr3_nt: TGTGCCAGCAGCCCGGGGGCTATCCACTATGTAGATACGCAGTATTTT
cdr3_aa: CASSPGAIHYVDTQYF

d_call: .
j_call: TRBJ1-4
clone_size: few
v_call: TRBV6-5
cdr3_length: 13
cdr3_nt: TGTGCCAGCAGCAGGGGACACCCCGAGGAACTGTTTTTT
cdr3_aa: CASSRGHPEELFF

d_call: TRBD2
j_call: TRBJ2-7
clone_size: few
v_call: TRBV18
cdr3_length: 15
cdr3_nt: TGTGCCAGCTCACCCATTCCCGGGGGGACCTACGAGCAGTACTTC
cdr3_aa: CASSPIPGGTYEQYF

d_call: .
j_call: TRBJ1-2
clone_size: .
v_call: TRBV7-9
cdr3_length: 13
cdr3_nt: TGTGCCAGCAGCCGGGACCAGGGCTATGGCTACACCTTC
cdr3_aa: CASSRDQGYGYTF

d_call: .
j_call: TRBJ2-7
clone_size: .
v_call: TRBV19
cdr3_length: 13
cdr3_nt: TGTGCCAGTAGTGCACAGGGTGCGGGGGAGCAGTACTTC
cdr3_aa: CASSAQGAGEQYF

d_call: .
j_call: TRBJ2-7
clone_size: few
v_call: TRBV5-6
cdr3_length: 13
cdr3_nt: TGTGCCAGCAGCCCCGGGACAACCTACGAGCAGTACTTC
cdr3_aa: CASSPGTTYEQYF

d_call: TRBD2
j_call: TRBJ2-1
clone_size: few
v_call: TRBV19
cdr3_length: 14
cdr3_nt: TGTGCCAGTAGGCGGCTAGCGGACTACAATGAGCAGTTCTTC
cdr3_aa: CASRRLADYNEQFF